This T cell receptor (beta chain) was profiled in a study of shared clonotypes between healthy human individuals. Profiled with immunoSEQ multiplex PCR; TCRdb holds only in-frame clones, not every one. The sample lists millions of clones; 85% to 95% were seen once. This clone appeared a single time. Between the trimmed V and J ends, which lost 2 bases and 0 bases, there was a span of 8 bases. The CDR3 loop spans 15 amino acids. Per germline, CDR1 KGHSH and CDR2 LQKENI. The sample was naive CD4+ T cells sorted from blood. Documented subset: CD45RA+ positively selected. The genes are TRBV18 and TRBJ2-4, with no clear D. The TCR comes from a man between 18 and 29 years old in good health. The CDR3 nucleotides are TGTGCCAGCTCACCAATGGGGTTAGCCAAAAACATTCAGTACTTC. Translation: CASSPMGLAKNIQYF. Full variable domain (missing parts from reference TRBV18 and TRBJ2-4): NAGVMQNPRHLVRRRGQEARLRCSPMKGHSHVYWYRQLPEEGLKFMVYLQKENIIDESGMPKERFSAEFPKEGPSILRIQQVVRGDSAAYFCASSPMGLAKNIQYFGAGTRLSVL.